The 25 T cell receptor beta chains below come from one sample, sequenced in a study of cytomegalovirus exposure and HLA in healthy donors. The PCR contained 60 Vbeta and 13 Jbeta primers. Clones were sequenced by immunoSEQ multiplex PCR, and TCRdb holds only the in-frame ones, with some missing. The table has approximately 100,000 clones, roughly 82% seen once. The specimen was PBMCs. Receptors were obtained from a male donor in good health and CMV-seropositive.

The rearrangement joins TRBV27 to TRBJ2-7; D remains unclear. Trimming removed 2 bases from V and 3 bases from J, with 8 bases in between. This CDR3 has 13 amino acids. Germline CDR1 reads MNHEY; CDR2 reads SMNVEV (reference sequence). The CDR3 DNA reads TGTGCCAGCAGTTTAACAGTGAGCTACGAGCAGTACTTC. This sequence encodes CASSLTVSYEQYF.

Worth noting for this clone: This specimen includes other DNA sequences encoding the same CDR3. The chain uses TRBV4-3 and TRBJ2-5, with 7 bases aligning to TRBD2. This CDR3 has 14 residues. CDR1 and CDR2 from the germline V gene are LGHNA and YSLEER. J was trimmed by 2 bases and V by 1 base; bases with no gene match: 1. CDR3 residues: CASSQGGGQETQYF. The CDR3 DNA reads as TGCGCCAGCAGCCAAGGCGGGGGTCAAGAGACCCAGTACTTC.

The chain couples TRBV7-2 to TRBJ1-2; 7 bases fit TRBD1. This CDR3 is built from 16 residues. Per germline, CDR1 SGHTA and CDR2 FQGNSA. Losses at the gene ends were 5 bases for V and 8 bases for J; bases not matched to a gene: 17. Here the CDR3 reads CASSTQTGSPTEGYTF. Here the CDR3 DNA reads TGTGCCAGCAGCACCCAGACAGGGAGCCCGACGGAGGGCTACACCTTC.

The chain has TRBV6-5 and TRBJ1-2; 7 bases fit TRBD1. The CDR3 runs 13 residues. V was pared by 7 bases and J by 5 bases, with 7 bases of the junction left unmatched. In germline, CDR1 is MNHEY, CDR2 SVGAGI. CDR3 region: CASKRQGGYGYTF. CDR3 nucleotides: TGTGCCAGCAAACGACAGGGTGGTTATGGCTACACCTTC.

The rearrangement joins TRBV10-3 to TRBJ2-7, with 8 positions matching TRBD1. The V gene end was trimmed by 4 bases and the J gene end by 1 base; junction bases not matched to a gene: 9. Germline values: CDR1 ENHRY, CDR2 SYGVKD. This CDR3 is 16 amino acids long. The CDR3 region has the DNA TGTGCCATCAGTGGGGGTGGTGGGACAGGTTCCTACGAGCAGTACTTC. Protein: CAISGGGGTGSYEQYF.

The CDR3 sequence is CASSERLAGLPSSYEQYF. CDR3 nucleotides: TGTGCCAGCAGTGAAAGACTAGCGGGGCTACCTAGCTCCTACGAGCAGTACTTC. The chain links TRBV6-1 to TRBJ2-7; the match to TRBD2 covers 11 bases. V dropped 2 bases and J dropped 0; count of bases not matched to a gene: 9. From germline, CDR1 is MNHNS and CDR2 SASEGT. The CDR3 is made up of 18 amino acids.

The genes are TRBV10-3 and TRBJ2-7; 7 bases are a match to TRBD2. V lost 3 bases to trimming and J lost 1 base; unmatched junction nucleotides: 9. Germline V gene data show CDR1 as ENHRY and CDR2 as SYGVKD. The CDR3 length is 16 residues. CDR3 region: CAISERSGGRSYEQYF. The CDR3 DNA reads as TGTGCCATCAGTGAAAGGTCGGGCGGGAGATCCTACGAGCAGTACTTC.

This clone came up once. The final CDR3 position lacks the conserved phenylalanine or tryptophan, pointing to a likely read error. The V gene is TRBV28, the J gene TRBJ2-7; TRBD2 agrees at 10 bases. After removal of 5 bases from V and 6 bases from J, the junction contained 25 bases not matched to a gene. Germline V gene data show CDR1 as MDHEN and CDR2 as SYDVKM. The CDR3 consists of 20 residues. The DNA for the CDR3 is TGTGCCAGCAGTGTTTTTTTAGGTGGGGCTAGCGGGAGTGGGGGGCCCGAGCAGTACCTC. It is translated as CASSVFLGGASGSGGPEQYL.

The chain employs TRBV7-6 and TRBJ2-7; TRBD1 matches 8 bases. CDR3 size: 21 residues. V was pared by 1 base and J by 3 bases, with 23 bases of the junction left unmatched. Germline CDR1 and CDR2: SGHVS and FNYEAQ. Written as DNA, the CDR3 is TGTGCCAGCAGCTTAGGGGCCCAACCGGGACAGGCCGCCTATAGCTACTACGAGCAGTACTTC. This gives the protein CASSLGAQPGQAAYSYYEQYF.

The chain recombines TRBV4-1 with TRBJ2-4; D not resolved. Germline lookup yields CDR1 MGHRA and CDR2 YSYEKL. CDR3 length equals 13 residues. Deletions cut 8 bases from V and 1 base from J, with 9 bases between. The CDR3 DNA reads as TGCGCCAGCCAAGACTTGGCCAAAAACATTCAGTACTTC. It yields the protein CASQDLAKNIQYF.

V gene TRBV4-3 combines with J gene TRBJ2-6; tentatively, D is TRBD2 (5 bases). Germline values: CDR1 LGHNA, CDR2 YSLEER. The CDR3 loop spans 18 amino acids. V was clipped by 0 bases and J by 5 bases, with 17 bases between them. In nucleotides, the CDR3 is TGCGCCAGCAGCCAAGATGCGGGCAGATCGGCAAGGGCCAACGTCCTGACTTTC. It translates to CASSQDAGRSARANVLTF.

This rearrangement joins TRBV19 to TRBJ2-2; TRBD2 matches 8 bases. After removal of 3 bases from V and 7 bases from J, the junction contained 10 bases not matched to a gene. This CDR3 has 16 residues. Germline V CDR1 and CDR2: LNHDA, SQIVND (reference sequence). Here the CDR3 reads CASSILAGGRYGELFF. Written as DNA, the CDR3 is TGTGCCAGTAGTATTCTCGCGGGAGGCCGTTACGGGGAGCTGTTTTTT. The whole variable domain, filled in from reference TRBV19 and TRBJ2-2, reads DGGITQSPKYLFRKEGQNVTLSCEQNLNHDAMYWYRQDPGQGLRLIYYSQIVNDFQKGDIAEGYSVSREKKESFPLTVTSAQKNPTAFYLCASSILAGGRYGELFFGEGSRLTVL.

This sequence joins TRBV19 and TRBJ2-1; the D gene is possibly TRBD1 (5 bases). Germline lookup yields CDR1 LNHDA and CDR2 SQIVND (reference sequence). The CDR3 length is 12 residues. V lost 5 bases and J 7 bases, leaving 9 bases between the germline ends. The CDR3 DNA sequence: TGTGCCAGTAGTCCAGACAGAAATGAGCAGTTCTTC. This sequence encodes CASSPDRNEQFF. Full variable domain (missing parts from reference TRBV19 and TRBJ2-1): DGGITQSPKYLFRKEGQNVTLSCEQNLNHDAMYWYRQDPGQGLRLIYYSQIVNDFQKGDIAEGYSVSREKKESFPLTVTSAQKNPTAFYLCASSPDRNEQFFGPGTRLTVL.

This clone appeared a single time. The chain couples TRBV30 to TRBJ1-2, with D tentatively TRBD1 (5 bases). The CDR3 extends over 14 amino acids. V shed 4 bases and J shed 4 bases, with 16 bases lying between them. The germline V gene has CDR1 GTSNPN and CDR2 SVGIG (reference sequence). CDR3 DNA: TGTGCCTGGAATCGCCTCCGGGGGGTCTATGGCTACACCTTC. Translation gives CAWNRLRGVYGYTF.

The gene calls are TRBV7-9 and TRBJ2-7; no firm D call. V was trimmed by 1 base and J by 2 bases, leaving 9 bases between them. The CDR3 loop spans 14 amino acids. CDR1 SEHNR and CDR2 FQNEAQ come from the germline V gene (reference sequence). CDR3 in DNA: TGTGCCAGCAGCTTAGTAGTTCGGGCCTACGAGCAGTACTTC. Translating it yields CASSLVVRAYEQYF.

The genes are TRBV6-6 and TRBJ2-7; D unclear. Per germline, CDR1 MNHNY and CDR2 SVGAGI (reference sequence). There are 12 residues in the CDR3. Trimming shortened V by 2 bases and J by 6 bases, and 8 bases separated the two germline ends. The CDR3 protein is CASSYTHSEQYF. Here the CDR3 DNA reads TGTGCCAGCAGTTACACACACAGCGAGCAGTACTTC.

The sample holds a few counts of this clone. The CDR3 reads CASRDRQGARETQYF. The CDR3 nucleotides read TGTGCCAGCAGGGACCGACAGGGGGCGAGGGAGACCCAGTACTTC. The rearrangement uses TRBV2 and TRBJ2-5, with 10 bases fitting TRBD1. V shed 6 bases and J 5 bases; nucleotides not matched to a gene: 9. CDR1 SNHLY and CDR2 FYNNEI come from the germline V gene. The CDR3 contains 15 residues.

This clone was observed a few times. This sequence joins TRBV6-1 and TRBJ2-7; D might be TRBD1 (5 bases). The CDR3 extends over 16 amino acids. V lost 2 bases and J 3 bases, leaving 17 bases between the germline ends. Germline values: CDR1 MNHNS, CDR2 SASEGT. The chain's CDR3 is CASSERGILHNYEQYF. In nucleotides, the CDR3 is TGTGCCAGCAGTGAAAGGGGCATTCTCCACAACTACGAGCAGTACTTC.

The chain recombines TRBV27 with TRBJ2-7; D remains ambiguous. The CDR3 totals 13 residues. Trimming removed 7 bases from V and 4 bases from J, with 14 bases in between. Per the germline V gene, CDR1 is MNHEY and CDR2 is SMNVEV (reference sequence). CDR3 amino acids: CASKPYESYEQYF. CDR3 bases: TGTGCCAGCAAACCATACGAGTCGTACGAGCAGTACTTC.

J is TRBJ2-2 and V is TRBV6-5; TRBD1 matches 8 bases. In germline, CDR1 is MNHEY, CDR2 SVGAGI. The CDR3 loop spans 14 amino acids. Trimming at V came to 5 bases and at J to 5 bases, leaving 4 bases not matched to a gene. In DNA, the CDR3 is TGTGCCAGCAGTCCCCAGGGGGCTACCGGGGAGCTGTTTTTT. Its translation is CASSPQGATGELFF.

CDR3: CASSVLGTGGGTDTQYF. The DNA of the CDR3 is TGTGCCAGCAGCGTACTGGGGACGGGGGGTGGCACAGATACGCAGTATTTT. The rearrangement joins TRBV9 to TRBJ2-3; 7 bases line up with TRBD2. Germline CDR1 SGDLS, CDR2 YYNGEE. Losses at the gene ends were 1 base for V and 1 base for J; bases not matched to a gene: 9. This CDR3 spans 17 amino acids. Combining the CDR3 with reference TRBV9 and TRBJ2-3 gives the whole variable domain DSGVTQTPKHLITATGQRVTLRCSPRSGDLSVYWYQQSLDQGLQFLIQYYNGEERAKGNILERFSAQQFPDLHSELNLSSLELGDSALYFCASSVLGTGGGTDTQYFGPGTRLTVL.

V usage is TRBV29-1 and J usage is TRBJ2-5, with 14 bases aligning to TRBD2. The J call is in doubt because the DNA end fits TRBJ2-7 better. This CDR3 is 16 amino acids long. The germline CDR1 and CDR2 sequences are SQVTM and ANQGSEA. The CDR3 reads CSVAGLAGGVTYEQYF. CDR3 DNA sequence: TGCAGCGTTGCCGGACTAGCGGGGGGAGTTACCTACGAGCAGTACTTC.

The V and J genes are TRBV18 and TRBJ1-5; D remains unclear. Trimming removed 5 bases from V and 6 bases from J, with 14 bases in between. Germline assignment: CDR1 KGHSH and CDR2 LQKENI. The CDR3 is 14 residues long. CDR3: CASSNSRSGQPQHF. Written as DNA, the CDR3 is TGTGCCAGCTCAAATTCTAGATCGGGTCAGCCCCAGCATTTT.

The V and J genes are TRBV19 and TRBJ1-1, with a tentative D call TRBD1 (5 bases). Germline loops: CDR1 LNHDA, CDR2 SQIVND (reference sequence). The CDR3 length is 13 residues. The V end lost 0 bases, the J end lost 12 bases, and 14 bases lay between the germline ends. CDR3 coding DNA: TGTGCCAGTAGTATAGATCTATCAGGGTCCACTTTCTTT. Encoded protein: CASSIDLSGSTFF.

This chain uses TRBV2 with TRBJ1-2, with D possibly matching TRBD1 (6 bases). The CDR3 extends over 12 amino acids. From germline, CDR1 is SNHLY and CDR2 FYNNEI. Trimming shortened V by 4 bases and J by 8 bases, and 11 bases separated the two germline ends. The CDR3 coding sequence is TGTGCCAGCAGTGGACAGGCTCCCGGCTACACCTTC. Its translation: CASSGQAPGYTF.